This is a list of T cell receptor beta chains from one sample in a study of T cell responses to AZD1222 COVID-19 vaccine. Some clones are missing from TCRdb's copy, which holds only in-frame ones; the method was immunoSEQ multiplex PCR. Among about 150,000 clones, about 90% were seen once, and the ten largest hold 2.6%. The sequencing used peripheral blood, collected on day 0 of AZD1222 vaccination. The source of these receptors is an adult in good health. CDR3s include the opening cysteine and the closing phenylalanine or tryptophan. Each record gives: J gene, V gene, clone size, D gene, CDR3 DNA, CDR3 protein. D genes are given only for firm matches. Rows may omit the clone size; those that give it use once, few, many or a size class.

TRBJ1-2 | TRBV14 | once | NA | TGTGCCAGCAGCCAAGATCGTAGCTATGGCTACACCTTC | CASSQDRSYGYTF
TRBJ2-7 | TRBV6-1 | NA | TRBD2 | TGTGCCAGCAGTGATGCGGGAGGATCAGTCGAGCAGTACTTC | CASSDAGGSVEQYF
TRBJ2-1 | TRBV4-2 | NA | NA | TGTGCCAGCAGCCAAGTGGGCCGTTCGTCGAGCTCCTACAATGAGCAGTTCTTC | CASSQVGRSSSSYNEQFF
TRBJ2-3 | TRBV5-1 | NA | NA | TGCGCCAGCAGCTTTCCAGGGAGCACAGATACGCAGTATTTT | CASSFPGSTDTQYF
TRBJ2-1 | TRBV7-2 | once | TRBD2 | TGTGCCAGCAGCGGGGGACTAGCGGGACGGAATGAGCAGTTCTTC | CASSGGLAGRNEQFF
TRBJ2-7 | TRBV6-1 | NA | TRBD1 | TGTGCCAGCAGTGAACCACCGGGACAGGGCTACGAGCAGTACTTC | CASSEPPGQGYEQYF
TRBJ1-1 | TRBV29-1 | NA | TRBD1 | TGCAGCACAAACAGGGGGGACACTGAAGCTTTCTTT | CSTNRGDTEAFF
TRBJ1-1 | TRBV19 | NA | NA | TGTGCCAGTATAATGAACACTGAAGCTTTCTTT | CASIMNTEAFF
TRBJ1-2 | TRBV29-1 | NA | NA | TGCAGCGCCCGACGTTCAGGCTATGGCTACACCTTC | CSARRSGYGYTF
TRBJ1-1 | TRBV5-6 | NA | TRBD1 | TGTGCCAGCAAATCAGGGGGCCCCACTGAAGCTTTCTTT | CASKSGGPTEAFF
TRBJ1-2 | TRBV3-1/TRBV3-2 | NA | NA | TGTGCCAGCAGCCCTCGGGACGCCCGAGGTGGCTACACCTTC | CASSPRDARGGYTF
TRBJ1-1 | TRBV19 | NA | NA | TGTGCCAGTAGTATGTTGAAGAACACTGAAGCTTTCTTT | CASSMLKNTEAFF
TRBJ1-2 | TRBV5-4 | NA | TRBD1 | TGTGCCAGCAGCCCAGGGACAGGAAATGGCTACACCTTC | CASSPGTGNGYTF
TRBJ2-7 | TRBV9 | NA | TRBD1 | TGTGCCAGCAGCGCAGACACAGGGGGACCCTACGAGCAGTACTTC | CASSADTGGPYEQYF